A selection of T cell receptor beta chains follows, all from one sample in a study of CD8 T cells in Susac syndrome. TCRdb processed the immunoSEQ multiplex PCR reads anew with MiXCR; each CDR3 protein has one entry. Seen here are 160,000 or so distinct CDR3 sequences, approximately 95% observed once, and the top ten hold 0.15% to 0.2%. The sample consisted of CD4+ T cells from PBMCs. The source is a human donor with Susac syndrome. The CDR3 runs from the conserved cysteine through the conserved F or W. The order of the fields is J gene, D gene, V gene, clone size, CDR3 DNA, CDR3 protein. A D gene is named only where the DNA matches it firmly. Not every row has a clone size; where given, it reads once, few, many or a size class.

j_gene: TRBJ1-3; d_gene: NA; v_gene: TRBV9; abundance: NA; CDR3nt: TGTGCCAGCAGCGCCAGAGACAGTGTTGGAAACACCATATATTTT; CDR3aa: CASSARDSVGNTIYF
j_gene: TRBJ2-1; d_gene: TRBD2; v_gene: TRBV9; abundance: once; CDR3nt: TGTGCCAGCAGCTACGGACTAGCGGCCTACAATGAGCAGTTCTTC; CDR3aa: CASSYGLAAYNEQFF
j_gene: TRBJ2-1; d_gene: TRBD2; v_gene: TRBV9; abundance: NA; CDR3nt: TGTGCCAGCAGCGTCGCTAGCGGGGGGGCTAACAATGAGCAGTTCTTC; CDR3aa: CASSVASGGANNEQFF
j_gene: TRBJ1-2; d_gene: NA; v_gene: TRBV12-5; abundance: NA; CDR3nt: TGTGCTAGTGGTTTGGGTTTTGGTGGCTACACCTTC; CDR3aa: CASGLGFGGYTF
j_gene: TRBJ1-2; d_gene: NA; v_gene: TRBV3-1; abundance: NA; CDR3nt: TGTGCCAGCGGATTTGCACAGGGAGCTGGCTACACCTTC; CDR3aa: CASGFAQGAGYTF
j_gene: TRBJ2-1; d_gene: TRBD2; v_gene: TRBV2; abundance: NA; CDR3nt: TGTGCCAGCGCGGCGGGGGATACCTACAATGAGCAGTTCTTC; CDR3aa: CASAAGDTYNEQFF
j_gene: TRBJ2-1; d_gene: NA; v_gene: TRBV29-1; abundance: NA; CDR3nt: TGCAACGTTGCCGGTCCGCGTGGGGGGCTGGCCAATGAGCAGTTCTTC; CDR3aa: CNVAGPRGGLANEQFF
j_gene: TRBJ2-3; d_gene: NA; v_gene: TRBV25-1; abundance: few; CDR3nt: TGTGCCAGTTCTCTCACAGGGACAGATACGCAGTATTTT; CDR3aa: CASSLTGTDTQYF
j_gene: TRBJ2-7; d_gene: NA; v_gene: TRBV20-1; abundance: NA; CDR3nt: TGCAGTGCTAGTGAACGGGCGGGTCACGAGCAGTACTTC; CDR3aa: CSASERAGHEQYF
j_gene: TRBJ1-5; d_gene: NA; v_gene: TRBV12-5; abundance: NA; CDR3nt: TGTGCTAGTGGTTTGACGGCTCAGCCCCAGCATTTT; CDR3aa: CASGLTAQPQHF
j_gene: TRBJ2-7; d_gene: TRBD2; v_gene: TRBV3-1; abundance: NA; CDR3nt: TGTGCCAGCAGCCAAAGGATCGGACTAGCGGTATACGAGCAGTACTTC; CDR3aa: CASSQRIGLAVYEQYF
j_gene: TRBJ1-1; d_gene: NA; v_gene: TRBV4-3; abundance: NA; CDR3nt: TGCGCCAGCAGCCAAGATAACCGTCTGAACACTGAAGCTTTCTTT; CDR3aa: CASSQDNRLNTEAFF
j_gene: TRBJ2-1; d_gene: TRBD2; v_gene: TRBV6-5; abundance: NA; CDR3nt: TGTGCCAGCAGCCCTCTTAGCGGGGGTCCCTATGAGCAGTTCTTC; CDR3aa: CASSPLSGGPYEQFF
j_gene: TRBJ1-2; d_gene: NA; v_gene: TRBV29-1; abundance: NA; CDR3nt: TGCAGCGTTGGCATGACAGTCTCATATGGCTACACCTTC; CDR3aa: CSVGMTVSYGYTF
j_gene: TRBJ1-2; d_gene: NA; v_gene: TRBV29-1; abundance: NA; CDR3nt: TGCAGCGTTGTGTCGGCAGCCTCCTCTCATTACACCTTC; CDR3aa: CSVVSAASSHYTF
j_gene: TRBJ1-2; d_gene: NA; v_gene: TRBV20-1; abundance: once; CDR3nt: TGCAGTGCCCGAGATCGGGGGCGGATCTATGGCTACACCTTC; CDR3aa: CSARDRGRIYGYTF
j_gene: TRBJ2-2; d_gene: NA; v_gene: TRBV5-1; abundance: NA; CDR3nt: TGCGCCAGCAGCGGGGGACACGGAATGAACACCGGGGAGCTGTTTTTT; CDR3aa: CASSGGHGMNTGELFF
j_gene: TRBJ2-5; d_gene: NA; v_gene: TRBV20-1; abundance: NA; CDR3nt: TGCAGTGCTGGGTTTAGGAGCGAAGAGACCCAGTACTTC; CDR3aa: CSAGFRSEETQYF
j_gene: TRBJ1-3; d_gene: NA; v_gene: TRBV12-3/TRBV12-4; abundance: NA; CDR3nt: TGTGCCAGCAGTTTAACCACCATATATTTT; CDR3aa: CASSLTTIYF
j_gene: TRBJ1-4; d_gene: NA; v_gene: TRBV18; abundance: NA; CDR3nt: TGTGCCAGCTCACCCTCACTTAGTGAAAAACTGTTTTTT; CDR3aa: CASSPSLSEKLFF
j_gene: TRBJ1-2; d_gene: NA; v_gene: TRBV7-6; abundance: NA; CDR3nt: TGTGCCAGCAGCAGCTCCCAGCTGGAGGGCTACACCTTC; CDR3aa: CASSSSQLEGYTF
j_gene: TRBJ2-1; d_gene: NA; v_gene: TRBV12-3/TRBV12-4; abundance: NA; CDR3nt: TGTGCCAGCAACGCGGCCAGCTCCTACAATGAGCAGTTCTTC; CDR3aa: CASNAASSYNEQFF
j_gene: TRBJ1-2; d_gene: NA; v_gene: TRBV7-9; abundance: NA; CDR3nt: TGTGCCAGCAGCTCGGACAGAAAGCCAGATGGCTACACCTTC; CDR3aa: CASSSDRKPDGYTF
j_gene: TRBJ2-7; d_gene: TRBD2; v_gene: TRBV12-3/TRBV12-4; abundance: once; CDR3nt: TGTGCCAGCAGGCCAACGGGACTAGCTTACGAGCAGTACTTC; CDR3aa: CASRPTGLAYEQYF
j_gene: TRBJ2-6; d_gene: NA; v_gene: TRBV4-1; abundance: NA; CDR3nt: TGCGCCAGCAGCCAAGATTCGGGACCCCAGACTTTC; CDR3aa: CASSQDSGPQTF
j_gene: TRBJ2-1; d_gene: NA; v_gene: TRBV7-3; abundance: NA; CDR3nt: TGTGCCAGCAGCCCCTCACGACAGCTTAATGAGCAGTTCTTC; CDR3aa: CASSPSRQLNEQFF
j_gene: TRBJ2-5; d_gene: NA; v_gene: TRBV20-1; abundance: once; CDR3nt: TGCAGTGCTCCCGCCATGGAAGAGACCCAGTACTTC; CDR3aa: CSAPAMEETQYF
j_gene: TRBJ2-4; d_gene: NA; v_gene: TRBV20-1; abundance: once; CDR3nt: TGCAGTGCTAGACCGGAGGGGGCTGCCAAAAACATTCAGTACTTC; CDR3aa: CSARPEGAAKNIQYF
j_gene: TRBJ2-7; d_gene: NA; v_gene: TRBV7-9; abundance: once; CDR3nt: TGTGCCAGCAGGGGGGGATCCGGGACAGCCGACTCCTACGAGCAGTACTTC; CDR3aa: CASRGGSGTADSYEQYF
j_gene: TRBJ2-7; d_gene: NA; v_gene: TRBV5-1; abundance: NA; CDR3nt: TGCGCCAGCATGGACGAGCAGTACTTC; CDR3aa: CASMDEQYF
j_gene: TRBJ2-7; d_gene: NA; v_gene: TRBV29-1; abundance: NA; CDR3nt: TGCAGCGTTGAATGGGGAGCCGAGCAGTACTTC; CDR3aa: CSVEWGAEQYF
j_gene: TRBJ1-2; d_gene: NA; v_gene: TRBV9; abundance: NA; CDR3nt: TGTGCCAGCAGCGTAGCAGGCGACCTCGCGAACTATGGCTACACCTTC; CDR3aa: CASSVAGDLANYGYTF
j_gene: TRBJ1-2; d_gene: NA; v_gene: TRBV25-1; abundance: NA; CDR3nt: TGTGCCAGCAGTGAAGATCGGGGCCGAGGCTATGGCTACACCTTC; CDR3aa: CASSEDRGRGYGYTF
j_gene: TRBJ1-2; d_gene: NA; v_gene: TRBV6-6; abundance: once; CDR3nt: TGTGCCAGCAGTTTTAAGGAGTATAACTATGGCTACACCTTC; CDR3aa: CASSFKEYNYGYTF
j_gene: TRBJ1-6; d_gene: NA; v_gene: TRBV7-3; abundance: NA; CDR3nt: TGTGCCAGCAGCTCGGGGGGCTATAATTCACCCCTCCACTTT; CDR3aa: CASSSGGYNSPLHF
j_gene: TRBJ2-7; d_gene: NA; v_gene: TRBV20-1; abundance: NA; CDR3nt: TGCAGTGCCGTCACCCCCCTGAGGGAGCAGTACTTC; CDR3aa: CSAVTPLREQYF
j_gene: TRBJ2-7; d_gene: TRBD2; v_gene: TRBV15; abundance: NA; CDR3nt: TGTGCCACCAGCACGGGACTAGCCTACGAGCAGTACTTC; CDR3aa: CATSTGLAYEQYF
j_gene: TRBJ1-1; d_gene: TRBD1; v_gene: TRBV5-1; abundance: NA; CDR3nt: TGCGCCAGCAGTACACAGGGGTCGGGCACTGAAGCTTTCTTT; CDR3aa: CASSTQGSGTEAFF
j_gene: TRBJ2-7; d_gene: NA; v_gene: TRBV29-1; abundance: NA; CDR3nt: TGCAGCGTCCGGGACGGTCCTACGGAGCAGTACTTC; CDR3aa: CSVRDGPTEQYF
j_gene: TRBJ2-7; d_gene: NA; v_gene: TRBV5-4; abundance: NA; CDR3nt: TGTGCCAGCAGCCCGGGACGGATTACCTACGAGCAGTACTTC; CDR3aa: CASSPGRITYEQYF
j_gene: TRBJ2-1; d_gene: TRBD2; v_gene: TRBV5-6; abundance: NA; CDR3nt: TGTGCCAGCACCCATACTAGCGGGGGATACAATGAGCAGTTCTTC; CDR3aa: CASTHTSGGYNEQFF